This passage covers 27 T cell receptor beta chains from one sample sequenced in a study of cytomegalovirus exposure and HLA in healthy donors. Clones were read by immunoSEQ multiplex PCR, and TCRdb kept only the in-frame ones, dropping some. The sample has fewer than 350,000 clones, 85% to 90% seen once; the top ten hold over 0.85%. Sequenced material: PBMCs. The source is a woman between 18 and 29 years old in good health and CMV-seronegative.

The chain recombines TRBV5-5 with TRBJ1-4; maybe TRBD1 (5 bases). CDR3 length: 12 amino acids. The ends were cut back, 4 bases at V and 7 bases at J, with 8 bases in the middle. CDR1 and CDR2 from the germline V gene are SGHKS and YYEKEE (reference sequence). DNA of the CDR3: TGTGCCAGCAGCCTGACAGTTGAAAAACTGTTTTTT. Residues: CASSLTVEKLFF. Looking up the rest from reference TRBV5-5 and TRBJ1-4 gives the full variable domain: DAGVTQSPTHLIKTRGQQVTLRCSPISGHKSVSWYQQVLGQGPQFIFQYYEKEERGRGNFPDRFSARQFPNYSSELNVNALLLGDSALYLCASSLTVEKLFFGSGTQLSVL.

This chain's CDR3 is CASSPDRTSGSLAEQFF. DNA for the CDR3: TGTGCCAGCAGCCCCGATCGAACTAGCGGTTCCTTGGCTGAGCAGTTCTTC. V and J are TRBV7-9 and TRBJ2-1; 8 nucleotides align to TRBD2. Germline V gene data show CDR1 as SEHNR and CDR2 as FQNEAQ (reference sequence). V lost 5 bases and J lost 9; bases outside the gene matches: 18. This CDR3 spans 17 amino acids. Drawing the rest from reference TRBV7-9 and TRBJ2-1, the complete variable domain is DTGVSQNPRHKITKRGQNVTFRCDPISEHNRLYWYRQTLGQGPEFLTYFQNEAQLEKSRLLSDRFSAERPKGSFSTLEIQRTEQGDSAMYLCASSPDRTSGSLAEQFFGPGTRLTVL.

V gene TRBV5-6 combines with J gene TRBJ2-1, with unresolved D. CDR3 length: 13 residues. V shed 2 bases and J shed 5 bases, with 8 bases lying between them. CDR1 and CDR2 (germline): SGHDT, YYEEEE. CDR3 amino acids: CASSFPSDNEQFF. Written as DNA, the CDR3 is TGTGCCAGCAGCTTTCCGTCGGACAATGAGCAGTTCTTC.

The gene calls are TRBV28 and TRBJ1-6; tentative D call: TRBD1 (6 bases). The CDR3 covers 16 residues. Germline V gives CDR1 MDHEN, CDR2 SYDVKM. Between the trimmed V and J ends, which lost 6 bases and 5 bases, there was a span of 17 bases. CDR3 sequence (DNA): TGTGCCAGCAGACCCCGAAGGGGACAAAATAATTCACCCCTCCACTTT. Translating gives CASRPRRGQNNSPLHF.

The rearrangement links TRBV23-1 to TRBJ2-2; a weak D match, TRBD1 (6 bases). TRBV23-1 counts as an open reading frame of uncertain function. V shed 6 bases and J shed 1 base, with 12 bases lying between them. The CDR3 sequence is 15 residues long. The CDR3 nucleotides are TGCGCCAGCAGCCTCTTGGGACAGAACACCGGGGAGCTGTTTTTT. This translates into CASSLLGQNTGELFF.

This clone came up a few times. In DNA form, the CDR3 reads TGTGCCAAGGGGGGGAGATCACCCCTCCACTTT. Its protein product is CAKGGRSPLHF. This chain uses TRBV10-3 with TRBJ1-6; possible D gene TRBD1, 6 bases. This CDR3 spans 11 amino acids. The germline V and J ends were trimmed by 10 bases and 10 bases, with 11 bases remaining between them. Germline V gene data show CDR1 as ENHRY and CDR2 as SYGVKD.

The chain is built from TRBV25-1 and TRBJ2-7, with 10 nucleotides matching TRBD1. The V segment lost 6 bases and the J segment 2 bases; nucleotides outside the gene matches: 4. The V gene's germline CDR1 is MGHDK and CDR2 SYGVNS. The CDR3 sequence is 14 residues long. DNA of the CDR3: TGTGCCAGCAGCCAGGACAGGGGGGCCTACGAGCAGTACTTC. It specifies CASSQDRGAYEQYF.

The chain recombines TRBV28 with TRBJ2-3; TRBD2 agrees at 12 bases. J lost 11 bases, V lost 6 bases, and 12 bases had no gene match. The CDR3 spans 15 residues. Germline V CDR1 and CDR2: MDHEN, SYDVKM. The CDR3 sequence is CASSRTRLAGVWQYF. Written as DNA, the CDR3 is TGTGCCAGCAGCCGGACACGACTAGCGGGAGTTTGGCAGTATTTT.

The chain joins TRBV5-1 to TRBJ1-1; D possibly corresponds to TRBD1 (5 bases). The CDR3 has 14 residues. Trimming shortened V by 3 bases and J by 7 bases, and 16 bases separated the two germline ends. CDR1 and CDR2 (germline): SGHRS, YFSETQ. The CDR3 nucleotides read TGCGCCAGCAGCTCGACGGGGGGGTTGGGTGAAGCTTTCTTT. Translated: CASSSTGGLGEAFF. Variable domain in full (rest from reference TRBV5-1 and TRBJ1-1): KAGVTQTPRYLIKTRGQQVTLSCSPISGHRSVSWYQQTPGQGLQFLFEYFSETQRNKGNFPGRFSGRQFSNSRSEMNVSTLELGDSALYLCASSSTGGLGEAFFGQGTRLTVV.

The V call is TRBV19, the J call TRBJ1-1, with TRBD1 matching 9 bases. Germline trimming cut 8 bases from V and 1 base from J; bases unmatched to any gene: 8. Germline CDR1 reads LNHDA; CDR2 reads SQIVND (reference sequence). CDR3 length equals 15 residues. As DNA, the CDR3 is TGTGCCAGTGAGTACAGGGGGCAGGGGAACACTGAAGCTTTCTTT. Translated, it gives CASEYRGQGNTEAFF.

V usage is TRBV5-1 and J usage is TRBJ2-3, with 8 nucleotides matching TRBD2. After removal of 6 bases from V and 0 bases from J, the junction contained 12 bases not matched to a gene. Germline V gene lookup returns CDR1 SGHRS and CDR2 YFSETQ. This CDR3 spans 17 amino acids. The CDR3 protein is CASTLEQLAVSTDTQYF. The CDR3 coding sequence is TGCGCCAGCACTCTGGAACAACTAGCGGTTAGCACAGATACGCAGTATTTT.

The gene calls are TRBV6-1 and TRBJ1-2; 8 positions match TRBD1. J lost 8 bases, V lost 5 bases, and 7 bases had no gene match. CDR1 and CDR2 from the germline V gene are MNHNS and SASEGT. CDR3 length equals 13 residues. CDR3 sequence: CASSPGQGIGYTF. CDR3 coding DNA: TGTGCCAGCAGTCCCGGACAGGGAATAGGCTACACCTTC.

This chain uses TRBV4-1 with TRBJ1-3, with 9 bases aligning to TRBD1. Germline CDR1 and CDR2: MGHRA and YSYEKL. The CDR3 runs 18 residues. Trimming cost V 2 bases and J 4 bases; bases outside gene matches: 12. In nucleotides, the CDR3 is TGCGCCAGCAGCCAACTAAATCAAGGGACAGGGAGGGGAAACACCATATATTTT. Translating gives CASSQLNQGTGRGNTIYF.

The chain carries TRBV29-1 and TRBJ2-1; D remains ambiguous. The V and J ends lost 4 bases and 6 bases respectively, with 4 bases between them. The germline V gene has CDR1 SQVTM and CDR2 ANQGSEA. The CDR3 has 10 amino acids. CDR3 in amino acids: CSVAGNEQFF. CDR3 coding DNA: TGCAGCGTTGCAGGCAATGAGCAGTTCTTC.

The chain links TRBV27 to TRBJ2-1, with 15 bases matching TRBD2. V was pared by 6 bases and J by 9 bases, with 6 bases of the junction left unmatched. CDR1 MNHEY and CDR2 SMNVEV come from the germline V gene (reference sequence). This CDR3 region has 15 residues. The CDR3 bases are TGTGCCAGCAGGATCCGGACTAGCGGGAGGGGTGAGCAGTTCTTC. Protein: CASRIRTSGRGEQFF.

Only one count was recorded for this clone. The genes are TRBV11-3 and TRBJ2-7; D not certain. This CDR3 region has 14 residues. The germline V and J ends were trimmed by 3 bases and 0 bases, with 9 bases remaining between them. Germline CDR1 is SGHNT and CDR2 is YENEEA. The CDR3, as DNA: TGTGCCAGCAGCTTCGGTCCGAGCTCCTACGAGCAGTACTTC. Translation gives CASSFGPSSYEQYF. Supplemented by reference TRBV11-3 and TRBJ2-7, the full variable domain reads EAGVVQSPRYKIIEKKQPVAFWCNPISGHNTLYWYLQNLGQGPELLIRYENEEAVDDSQLPKDRFSAERLKGVDSTLKIQPAELGDSAVYLCASSFGPSSYEQYFGPGTRLTVT.

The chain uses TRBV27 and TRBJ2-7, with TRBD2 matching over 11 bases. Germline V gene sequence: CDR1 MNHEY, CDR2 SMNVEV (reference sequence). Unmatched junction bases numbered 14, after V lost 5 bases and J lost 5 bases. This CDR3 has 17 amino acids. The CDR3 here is CASSLLLTSGSLHEQYF. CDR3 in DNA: TGTGCCAGCAGTCTCCTCCTTACTAGCGGGAGCCTCCACGAGCAGTACTTC.

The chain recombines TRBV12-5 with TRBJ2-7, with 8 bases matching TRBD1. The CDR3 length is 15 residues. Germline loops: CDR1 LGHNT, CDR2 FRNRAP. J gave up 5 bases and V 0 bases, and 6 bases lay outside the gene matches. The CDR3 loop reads CASGLVRDRGHEQYF. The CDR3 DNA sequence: TGTGCTAGTGGTTTGGTACGAGACAGGGGACACGAGCAGTACTTC.

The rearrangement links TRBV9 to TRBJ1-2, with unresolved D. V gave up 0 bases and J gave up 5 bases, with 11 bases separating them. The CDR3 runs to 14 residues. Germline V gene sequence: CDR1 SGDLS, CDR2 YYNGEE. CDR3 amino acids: CASSVAMRDYGYTF. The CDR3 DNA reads TGTGCCAGCAGCGTAGCTATGAGGGATTATGGCTACACCTTC.

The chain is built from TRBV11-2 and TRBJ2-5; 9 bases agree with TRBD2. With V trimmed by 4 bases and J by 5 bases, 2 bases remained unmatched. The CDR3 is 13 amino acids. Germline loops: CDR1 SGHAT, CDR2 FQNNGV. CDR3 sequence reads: CASSSLAGETQYF. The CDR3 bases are TGTGCCAGCAGCTCCCTAGCGGGGGAGACCCAGTACTTC.

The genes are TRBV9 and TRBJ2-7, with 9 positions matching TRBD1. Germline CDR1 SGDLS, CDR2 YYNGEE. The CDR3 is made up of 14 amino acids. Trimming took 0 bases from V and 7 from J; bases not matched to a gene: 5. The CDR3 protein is CASSVGDRAREQYF. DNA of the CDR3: TGTGCCAGCAGCGTAGGGGACAGGGCTAGGGAGCAGTACTTC.

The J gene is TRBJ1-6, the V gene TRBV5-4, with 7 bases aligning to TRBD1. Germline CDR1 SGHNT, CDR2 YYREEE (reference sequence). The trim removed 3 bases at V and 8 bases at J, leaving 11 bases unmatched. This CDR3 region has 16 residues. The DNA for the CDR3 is TGTGCCAGCAGCTCCAGCCCGGGGACAGTCGATTCACCCCTCCACTTT. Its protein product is CASSSSPGTVDSPLHF.

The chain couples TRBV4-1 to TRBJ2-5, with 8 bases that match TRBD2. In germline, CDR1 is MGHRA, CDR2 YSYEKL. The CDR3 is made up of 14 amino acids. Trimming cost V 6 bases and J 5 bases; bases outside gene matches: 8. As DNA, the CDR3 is TGCGCCAGCAGGCCCGGGAGGGGTGGGGAGACCCAGTACTTC. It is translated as CASRPGRGGETQYF.

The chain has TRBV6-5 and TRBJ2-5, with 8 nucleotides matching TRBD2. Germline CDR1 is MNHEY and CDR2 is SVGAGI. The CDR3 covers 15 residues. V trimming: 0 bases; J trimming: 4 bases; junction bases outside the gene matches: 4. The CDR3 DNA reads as TGTGCCAGCAGTTACTCGGGACTAGTCACAGAGACCCAGTACTTC. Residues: CASSYSGLVTETQYF.

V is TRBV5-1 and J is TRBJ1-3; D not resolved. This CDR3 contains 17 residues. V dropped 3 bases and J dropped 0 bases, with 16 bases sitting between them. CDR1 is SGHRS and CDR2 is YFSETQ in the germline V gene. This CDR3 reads CASSSGGGSPSGNTIYF. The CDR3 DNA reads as TGCGCCAGCAGCTCCGGAGGTGGAAGCCCCTCTGGAAACACCATATATTTT.

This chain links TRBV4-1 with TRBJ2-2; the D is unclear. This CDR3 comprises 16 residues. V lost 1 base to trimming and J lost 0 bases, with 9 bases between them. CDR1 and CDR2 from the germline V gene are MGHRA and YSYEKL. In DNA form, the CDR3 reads TGCGCCAGCAGCCAAGCCCTCGAGGCGAACACCGGGGAGCTGTTTTTT. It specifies CASSQALEANTGELFF.

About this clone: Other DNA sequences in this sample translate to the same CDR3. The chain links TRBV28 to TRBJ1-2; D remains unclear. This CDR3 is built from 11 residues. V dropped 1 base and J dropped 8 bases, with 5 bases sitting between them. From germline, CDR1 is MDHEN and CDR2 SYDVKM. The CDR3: CASSLSQGYTF. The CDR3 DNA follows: TGTGCCAGCAGTTTATCCCAGGGCTACACCTTC.